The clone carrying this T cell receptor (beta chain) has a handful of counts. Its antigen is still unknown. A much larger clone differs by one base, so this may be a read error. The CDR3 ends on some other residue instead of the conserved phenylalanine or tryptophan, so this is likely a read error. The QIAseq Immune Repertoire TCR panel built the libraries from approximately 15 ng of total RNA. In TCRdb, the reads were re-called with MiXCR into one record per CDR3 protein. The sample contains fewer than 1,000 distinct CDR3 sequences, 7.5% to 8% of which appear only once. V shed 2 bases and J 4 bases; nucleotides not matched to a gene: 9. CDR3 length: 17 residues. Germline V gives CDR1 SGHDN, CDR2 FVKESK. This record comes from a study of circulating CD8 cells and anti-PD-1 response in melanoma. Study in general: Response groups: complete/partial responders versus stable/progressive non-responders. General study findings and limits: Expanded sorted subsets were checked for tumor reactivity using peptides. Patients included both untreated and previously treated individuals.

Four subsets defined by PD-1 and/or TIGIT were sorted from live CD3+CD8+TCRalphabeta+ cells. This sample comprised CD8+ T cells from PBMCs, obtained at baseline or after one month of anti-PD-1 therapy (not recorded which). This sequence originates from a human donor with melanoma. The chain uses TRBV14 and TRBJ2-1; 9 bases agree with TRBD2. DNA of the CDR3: TGTGCCAGCAGCCAACTGTTTCTAGCGGGGCCGTACAATGAGCAGTTCCTC. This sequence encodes CASSQLFLAGPYNEQFL.